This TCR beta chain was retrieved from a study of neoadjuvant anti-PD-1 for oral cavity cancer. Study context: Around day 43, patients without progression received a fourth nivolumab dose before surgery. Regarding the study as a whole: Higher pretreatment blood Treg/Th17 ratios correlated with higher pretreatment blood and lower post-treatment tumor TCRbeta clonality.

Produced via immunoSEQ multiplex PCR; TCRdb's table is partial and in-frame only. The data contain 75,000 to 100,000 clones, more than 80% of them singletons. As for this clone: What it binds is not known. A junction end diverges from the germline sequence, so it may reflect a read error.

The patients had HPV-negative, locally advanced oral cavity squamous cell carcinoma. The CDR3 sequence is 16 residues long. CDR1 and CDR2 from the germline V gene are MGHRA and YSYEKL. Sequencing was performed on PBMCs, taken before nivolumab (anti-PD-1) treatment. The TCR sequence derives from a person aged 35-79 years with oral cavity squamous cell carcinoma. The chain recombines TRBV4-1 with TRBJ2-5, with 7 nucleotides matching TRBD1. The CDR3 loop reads CASSQERQGSQKTQYF. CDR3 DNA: TGCGCCAGCAGCCAAGAGAGACAGGGATCCCAAAAGACCCAGTACTTC.